This TCR beta chain was identified in a study of T-cell memory formation after mild COVID-19. Study context: TCR clusters mostly belonged to single donors. General observations from the study: Clones contracting day 15 to 85 were balanced CD4/CD8; later expanders leaned CD4+. Pre-infection memory showed some responding clones, and this suggested that cross-reactive memory joined.

Trimming removed 10 bases from V and 2 bases from J; junction bases left unmatched: 9. The germline CDR1 and CDR2 sequences are SGHTA and FQGNSA. This CDR3 spans 14 amino acids. Employing constant-segment primers, 5'RACE generated TCR alpha and TCR beta cDNA libraries bearing sample barcodes and UMIs. TCRdb re-derived calls from the 5' RACE reads in MiXCR, one entry per CDR3 protein. The data hold 150,000 to 200,000 distinct CDR3 sequences, with 9.5% to 13% observed a single time. Remarks on this clonotype: Its antigen remains unidentified.

The rearrangement uses TRBV7-2 and TRBJ2-7, with TRBD2 matching over 9 bases. The sample taken for sequencing was PBMCs or a T cell subset sorted from them (not recorded which). The TCR sequence derives from a man aged 18 to 29 who had mild COVID-19 (a few samples of this study predate the infection). Cell type and time point are not known. CDR3 amino acids: CATNLGGGAYEQYF. The CDR3 nucleotides read TGTGCCACCAACCTGGGCGGGGGGGCCTACGAGCAGTACTTC.